The present T cell receptor (beta chain) was sequenced within a study of blood T cell repertoires in COVID-19. Participants spanned ages 18 to 89 years and resided in over 20 US areas. Cohort allocation depended upon clinical history that participants reported. Repertoires were generated with immunoSEQ multiplex PCR, while TCRdb's copy carries only in-frame clones and drops some. The sample lists 150,000 or so clones, around 87% occurring once. The sample comprised PBMCs or T cells enriched from blood (not recorded which). This clonotype was obtained from a woman in her 40s who had been exposed to COVID-19.

The CDR3 DNA reads TGCGCCAGCAGCTTGGAACTAGCGGGAGGGCCTTATGGCACAGATACGCAGTATTTT. This encodes CASSLELAGGPYGTDTQYF. V is TRBV5-1 and J is TRBJ2-3; TRBD2 matches 13 bases. The V segment lost 0 bases and the J segment 1 base; nucleotides outside the gene matches: 8. The CDR3 totals 19 residues. Germline lookup yields CDR1 SGHRS and CDR2 YFSETQ.